This TCR beta chain stems from a study of blood T cell repertoires in COVID-19. Study context: The study drew acute and convalescent COVID-19 samples from the United States, Italy and Spain. The cDNA or gDNA used as material had been derived from T cells, B-cell-depleted T cells, or PBMCs.

After removal of 5 bases from V and 8 bases from J, the junction contained 13 bases not matched to a gene. CDR1 is LNHDA, CDR2 SQIVND, per germline (reference sequence). This CDR3 is 17 amino acids long. Authors' processing steps: Cell counts per sample came from amplifying reference gene primers. The method was immunoSEQ multiplex PCR; TCRdb's version includes in-frame clones alone and lacks a portion of them. V, J and clone size were drawn from that table, and D and trimming were deduced from the DNA. This table holds under 55,000 clones, roughly 80% found once. The rearrangement joins TRBV19 to TRBJ1-4, with 11 positions matching TRBD1. The source is a man in his 70s with acute or convalescent COVID-19. Sequenced sample: peripheral blood. Written as DNA, the CDR3 is TGTGCCAGTAGTGAACGAGGGTCCGGGACAGGGGGGGAAAAACTGTTTTTT. Its translation is CASSERGSGTGGEKLFF.